These T cell receptor beta chains were read from a single sample in a study of shared clonotypes between healthy human individuals. The assay was immunoSEQ multiplex PCR, and TCRdb's table has in-frame clones only and misses some. The sample lists about 1.4 million clones; over 95% were seen once. The specimen sequenced was naive CD4+ T cells sorted from blood. The receptors derive from a man aged 25-45 years in good health. CDR3s include the opening cysteine and the closing phenylalanine or tryptophan. Each record gives: J gene, clone size, V gene, CDR3 length, D gene, CDR3 DNA, CDR3 protein. D genes are given only for firm matches. The listing skips clone size in some rows; elsewhere it reads once, few, many or a size class.

j_call: TRBJ2-5
clone_size: few
v_call: TRBV28
cdr3_length: 17
d_call: NA
cdr3_nt: TGTGCCAGCAGTTTCACCGTGCCAGCGGAGAGGGGTGAGACCCAGTACTTC
cdr3_aa: CASSFTVPAERGETQYF

j_call: TRBJ2-1
clone_size: NA
v_call: TRBV9
cdr3_length: 15
d_call: TRBD2
cdr3_nt: TGTGCCAGCAGCGAGGGGTTAGCGGGAGGGGGTGAGCAGTTCTTC
cdr3_aa: CASSEGLAGGGEQFF

j_call: TRBJ2-1
clone_size: NA
v_call: TRBV2
cdr3_length: 12
d_call: NA
cdr3_nt: TGTGCCAGCTCCACCGACCCGGATGGGCAGTTCTTC
cdr3_aa: CASSTDPDGQFF

j_call: TRBJ2-7
clone_size: NA
v_call: TRBV7-9
cdr3_length: 17
d_call: TRBD2
cdr3_nt: TGTGCCAGCAGCGAACAACTCCTAGCGGGAGAGTCCTACGAGCAGTACTTC
cdr3_aa: CASSEQLLAGESYEQYF

j_call: TRBJ2-7
clone_size: NA
v_call: TRBV7-9
cdr3_length: 16
d_call: TRBD2
cdr3_nt: TGTGCCAGCAGCTTAGCGCTAGCGGGAGGATTCTACGAGCAGTACTTC
cdr3_aa: CASSLALAGGFYEQYF

j_call: TRBJ2-7
clone_size: NA
v_call: TRBV28
cdr3_length: 14
d_call: NA
cdr3_nt: TGTGCCAGCAGTTTAGACAGTTACACCTACGAGCAGTACTTC
cdr3_aa: CASSLDSYTYEQYF

j_call: TRBJ1-1
clone_size: NA
v_call: TRBV11-3
cdr3_length: 13
d_call: NA
cdr3_nt: TGTGCCAGCAGCTTAGACGAAATCACTGAAGCTTTCTTT
cdr3_aa: CASSLDEITEAFF

j_call: TRBJ2-7
clone_size: NA
v_call: TRBV27
cdr3_length: 14
d_call: NA
cdr3_nt: TGTGCCAGCGGGAGAGGGGGGGCAAGCTACGAGCAGTACTTC
cdr3_aa: CASGRGGASYEQYF

j_call: TRBJ2-7
clone_size: once
v_call: TRBV27
cdr3_length: 17
d_call: NA
cdr3_nt: TGTGCCAGCAGTTTATCTTGGGACCCCCTTCTCTCCTACGAGCAGTACTTC
cdr3_aa: CASSLSWDPLLSYEQYF

j_call: TRBJ2-1
clone_size: once
v_call: TRBV9
cdr3_length: 13
d_call: TRBD2
cdr3_nt: TGTGCCAGCAGCGCCGGGAGGGCCAGTGAGCAGTTCTTC
cdr3_aa: CASSAGRASEQFF

j_call: TRBJ2-2
clone_size: NA
v_call: TRBV7-2
cdr3_length: 14
d_call: NA
cdr3_nt: TGTGCCAGCAGCCCCGGTGTGAACACCGGGGAGCTGTTTTTT
cdr3_aa: CASSPGVNTGELFF

j_call: TRBJ2-3
clone_size: NA
v_call: TRBV5-1
cdr3_length: 15
d_call: NA
cdr3_nt: TGCGCCAGCAGCTCCAGCGGGTACAGCACAGATACGCAGTATTTT
cdr3_aa: CASSSSGYSTDTQYF

j_call: TRBJ2-2
clone_size: NA
v_call: TRBV7-6
cdr3_length: 16
d_call: NA
cdr3_nt: TGTGCCAGCAGCTTAGAACAGACAGGATACACCGGGGAGCTGTTTTTT
cdr3_aa: CASSLEQTGYTGELFF

j_call: TRBJ2-3
clone_size: NA
v_call: TRBV29-1
cdr3_length: 15
d_call: TRBD2
cdr3_nt: TGCAGCGTTGAACAGGCGGGAGCTAGCACAGATACGCAGTATTTT
cdr3_aa: CSVEQAGASTDTQYF

j_call: TRBJ1-5
clone_size: NA
v_call: TRBV7-6
cdr3_length: 16
d_call: NA
cdr3_nt: TGTGCCAGCAGCTTATCCCTAGGATTGAGCAATCAGCCCCAGCATTTT
cdr3_aa: CASSLSLGLSNQPQHF

j_call: TRBJ1-5
clone_size: NA
v_call: TRBV18
cdr3_length: 14
d_call: NA
cdr3_nt: TGTGCCAGCTCACCACTGGGATCCGATCAGCCCCAGCATTTT
cdr3_aa: CASSPLGSDQPQHF

j_call: TRBJ2-3
clone_size: NA
v_call: TRBV7-6
cdr3_length: 17
d_call: NA
cdr3_nt: TGTGCCAGCAGCTTAGGAACAGGTCCGATTCGCACAGATACGCAGTATTTT
cdr3_aa: CASSLGTGPIRTDTQYF

j_call: TRBJ2-7
clone_size: NA
v_call: TRBV9
cdr3_length: 14
d_call: TRBD1
cdr3_nt: TGTGCCAGCAGCCCTAGACAGGGTCCCTACGAGCAGTACTTC
cdr3_aa: CASSPRQGPYEQYF

j_call: TRBJ2-7
clone_size: NA
v_call: TRBV7-8
cdr3_length: 14
d_call: TRBD2
cdr3_nt: TGTGCCAGCAGAGGGACTAGCGGGAGCCACGAGCAGTACTTC
cdr3_aa: CASRGTSGSHEQYF

j_call: TRBJ2-1
clone_size: NA
v_call: TRBV4-1
cdr3_length: 13
d_call: NA
cdr3_nt: TGCGCCAGCAGCTCCCGAACCTACAATGAGCAGTTCTTC
cdr3_aa: CASSSRTYNEQFF

j_call: TRBJ1-5
clone_size: once
v_call: TRBV28
cdr3_length: 12
d_call: TRBD1
cdr3_nt: TGTGCCAGCAGTTTTCGCAGACAGGGTGTACATTTT
cdr3_aa: CASSFRRQGVHF

j_call: TRBJ2-5
clone_size: NA
v_call: TRBV29-1
cdr3_length: 14
d_call: NA
cdr3_nt: TGCAGCGTTGAAGTATACGGGAGAGGAGAGACCCAGTACTTC
cdr3_aa: CSVEVYGRGETQYF

j_call: TRBJ2-1
clone_size: NA
v_call: TRBV28
cdr3_length: 16
d_call: NA
cdr3_nt: TGTGCCAGCAGTTTATTACGGGGGGCTTCCTACAATGAGCAGTTCTTC
cdr3_aa: CASSLLRGASYNEQFF

j_call: TRBJ1-5
clone_size: NA
v_call: TRBV7-2
cdr3_length: 14
d_call: NA
cdr3_nt: TGTGCCAGCAGCCCTCGAATAAGCAATCAGCCCCAGCATTTT
cdr3_aa: CASSPRISNQPQHF

j_call: TRBJ1-1
clone_size: NA
v_call: TRBV25-1
cdr3_length: 11
d_call: NA
cdr3_nt: TGTGCCAGCAGTCGGACAGCCAAGCTTTTCTTT
cdr3_aa: CASSRTAKLFF

j_call: TRBJ2-3
clone_size: once
v_call: TRBV25-1
cdr3_length: 9
d_call: NA
cdr3_nt: TGTGCCAGGACAGATACGCAGTATTTT
cdr3_aa: CARTDTQYF

j_call: TRBJ2-3
clone_size: NA
v_call: TRBV5-4
cdr3_length: 18
d_call: TRBD2
cdr3_nt: TGTGCCAGCAGCGGCCGGACTAGCGGGAGGGCTAGCACAGATACGCAGTATTTT
cdr3_aa: CASSGRTSGRASTDTQYF

j_call: TRBJ2-3
clone_size: once
v_call: TRBV10-1
cdr3_length: 15
d_call: NA
cdr3_nt: TGCGCCAGCAGTGAGGTGGTGGGGATGACAGATACGCAGTATTTT
cdr3_aa: CASSEVVGMTDTQYF

j_call: TRBJ2-5
clone_size: NA
v_call: TRBV6-5
cdr3_length: 15
d_call: NA
cdr3_nt: TGTGCCAGCAGTGGATCGGACTCGGTTGTTGAGACCCAGTACTTC
cdr3_aa: CASSGSDSVVETQYF

j_call: TRBJ2-7
clone_size: NA
v_call: TRBV5-6
cdr3_length: 13
d_call: NA
cdr3_nt: TGTGCCAGCAGCTTAGGTGTGGGGTACGAGCAGTACTTC
cdr3_aa: CASSLGVGYEQYF

j_call: TRBJ1-5
clone_size: NA
v_call: TRBV15
cdr3_length: 16
d_call: NA
cdr3_nt: TGTGCCACCAGCAGAGGGTCAGGGATGTGGAATCAGCCCCAGCATTTT
cdr3_aa: CATSRGSGMWNQPQHF

j_call: TRBJ2-7
clone_size: NA
v_call: TRBV13
cdr3_length: 11
d_call: NA
cdr3_nt: TGTGCCAGCAGCTTACAATACGAGCAGTACTTC
cdr3_aa: CASSLQYEQYF

j_call: TRBJ2-7
clone_size: NA
v_call: TRBV5-1
cdr3_length: 15
d_call: NA
cdr3_nt: TGCGCCAGCAGCACGCGCGGACCTCACGGGAACGAGCAGTACTTC
cdr3_aa: CASSTRGPHGNEQYF

j_call: TRBJ2-7
clone_size: NA
v_call: TRBV20-1
cdr3_length: 10
d_call: TRBD1
cdr3_nt: TGCAGTGCTAGCCCCAGGGGGCGATACTTC
cdr3_aa: CSASPRGRYF

j_call: TRBJ2-3
clone_size: NA
v_call: TRBV29-1
cdr3_length: 13
d_call: TRBD2
cdr3_nt: TGCGGGGGGACTAGCGGGATCCCAGATACGCAGTATTTT
cdr3_aa: CGGTSGIPDTQYF

j_call: TRBJ1-1
clone_size: NA
v_call: TRBV18
cdr3_length: 12
d_call: NA
cdr3_nt: TGTGCCAGCTCACCATCGACGGCTGAAGCTTTCTTT
cdr3_aa: CASSPSTAEAFF

j_call: TRBJ2-1
clone_size: NA
v_call: TRBV7-2
cdr3_length: 19
d_call: TRBD2
cdr3_nt: TGTGCCAGCAGCGCAGTGGCTAGCGGGAGGGCCACTCACTACAATGAGCAGTTCTTC
cdr3_aa: CASSAVASGRATHYNEQFF

j_call: TRBJ2-7
clone_size: NA
v_call: TRBV5-1
cdr3_length: 14
d_call: NA
cdr3_nt: TGCGCCAGCAGCTTAGTTTCGATTAGAGGCGAGCAGTACTTC
cdr3_aa: CASSLVSIRGEQYF

j_call: TRBJ2-2
clone_size: once
v_call: TRBV7-9
cdr3_length: 12
d_call: NA
cdr3_nt: TGTGCCAGCAGCCCGGGACCCGGGGAGCTGTTTTTT
cdr3_aa: CASSPGPGELFF

j_call: TRBJ2-1
clone_size: NA
v_call: TRBV25-1
cdr3_length: 15
d_call: TRBD2
cdr3_nt: TGTGCCAGCAGCCGACTAGCGGGAGCTCAAAGTGGGCTGCTCTTC
cdr3_aa: CASSRLAGAQSGLLF

j_call: TRBJ2-7
clone_size: NA
v_call: TRBV19
cdr3_length: 16
d_call: TRBD2
cdr3_nt: TGTGCCAGTAGTCAGTACGGGACTAGCGGGACCTACGAGCAGTACTTC
cdr3_aa: CASSQYGTSGTYEQYF

j_call: TRBJ2-7
clone_size: once
v_call: TRBV5-5
cdr3_length: 15
d_call: TRBD2
cdr3_nt: TGTGCCAGCAGCGAGGGACTAGCGGGAGTATACGAGCAGTACTTC
cdr3_aa: CASSEGLAGVYEQYF

j_call: TRBJ1-2
clone_size: NA
v_call: TRBV28
cdr3_length: 13
d_call: NA
cdr3_nt: TGTGCCAGCAGTTTAAACCGGGGGTATGGCTACACCTTC
cdr3_aa: CASSLNRGYGYTF

j_call: TRBJ1-1
clone_size: NA
v_call: TRBV5-5
cdr3_length: 15
d_call: NA
cdr3_nt: TGTGCCAGCAGCCGAATTAGGCAGTTGAACACTGAAGCTTTCTTT
cdr3_aa: CASSRIRQLNTEAFF

j_call: TRBJ2-3
clone_size: NA
v_call: TRBV15
cdr3_length: 18
d_call: TRBD1
cdr3_nt: TGTGCCACCAGCAGAGATACCATTGACAGGGTGGTCACAGATACGCAGTATTTT
cdr3_aa: CATSRDTIDRVVTDTQYF

j_call: TRBJ2-2
clone_size: NA
v_call: TRBV7-7
cdr3_length: 14
d_call: NA
cdr3_nt: TGTGCCAGCAGCTTAGCGGAGACAACCGGGGAGCTGTTTTTT
cdr3_aa: CASSLAETTGELFF

j_call: TRBJ2-7
clone_size: NA
v_call: TRBV29-1
cdr3_length: 17
d_call: NA
cdr3_nt: TGCAGCGTTGAAGATATCCGCGTGTTTGGCAGGGGTGTTGAGCAGTACTTC
cdr3_aa: CSVEDIRVFGRGVEQYF

j_call: TRBJ1-1
clone_size: NA
v_call: TRBV5-5
cdr3_length: 14
d_call: NA
cdr3_nt: TGTGCCAGCAGCTTGGGAGCTGGGGGCCCTGAAGCTTTCTTT
cdr3_aa: CASSLGAGGPEAFF

j_call: TRBJ2-4
clone_size: NA
v_call: TRBV15
cdr3_length: 15
d_call: NA
cdr3_nt: TGTGCCACCAGCAGAGGAACATCCCCGGGGGACATTCAGTACTTC
cdr3_aa: CATSRGTSPGDIQYF

j_call: TRBJ2-5
clone_size: NA
v_call: TRBV18
cdr3_length: 17
d_call: TRBD1
cdr3_nt: TGTGCCAGCTCACCAAGCTTCGACAGGGGTCACAGGGAGACCCAGTACTTC
cdr3_aa: CASSPSFDRGHRETQYF

j_call: TRBJ2-1
clone_size: NA
v_call: TRBV10-1
cdr3_length: 15
d_call: TRBD2
cdr3_nt: TGCGCCAGCAGTTCTAGCGGGAGCTCCTACAATGAGCAGTTCTTC
cdr3_aa: CASSSSGSSYNEQFF

j_call: TRBJ2-1
clone_size: NA
v_call: TRBV7-8
cdr3_length: 20
d_call: TRBD2
cdr3_nt: TGTGCCAGCAGCACCCCGGGACTAGCGGGACGTACATCGAACTACAATGAACAGTTCTTC
cdr3_aa: CASSTPGLAGRTSNYNEQFF

j_call: TRBJ2-3
clone_size: NA
v_call: TRBV20-1
cdr3_length: 11
d_call: NA
cdr3_nt: TGCAGTGCGATAGGCACAGATACGCAGTATTTT
cdr3_aa: CSAIGTDTQYF

j_call: TRBJ1-2
clone_size: NA
v_call: TRBV15
cdr3_length: 15
d_call: NA
cdr3_nt: TGTGCCACCAGCAGAGATCAGTCGGGGGCCTATGGCTACACCTTC
cdr3_aa: CATSRDQSGAYGYTF